This record looks at one T cell receptor beta chain sequence and its context. The target of this receptor is not known. Per-base qualities were not stored, and no clone one base away is much larger. This record belongs to a study of blood T cell repertoires in COVID-19 (dated by TCRdb to the early 2020s). As for the study more broadly: Samples covering the acute and convalescent phases of COVID-19 were provided by collaborators in the United States, Italy and Spain. The prospective study material was composed of cDNA or gDNA derived from T cells, B-cell-depleted T cells, or PBMCs. Subjects who had been exposed to COVID-19, were actively infected with it, or had recovered from it provided the deeply sampled blood TCRbeta repertoires that made up the dataset. The repertoires were released in a freely available public database meant as a resource for research on the immune response to SARS-CoV-2. Samples were obtained from the ongoing ImmuneRACE study (first 160 participants) and from over 1,000 subjects provided by 6 global collaborators. Sample metadata almost always included a de-identified subject ID, COVID-19 status, age in years and sex. Where available, HLA class I and class II types were obtained from metadata supplied by the sample provider rather than from assay-based typing. Points the paper makes about the study in general: The quantity of clinical and demographic metadata differed by source and by participant and was supplied without curation.

V and J lose 2 bases and 6 bases, and a span of 11 bases separates them. The CDR3 has 13 amino acids, counting the end cysteine and phenylalanine. The DNA shown is the 39-base CDR3, in frame from base 1. The germline V gene (reference sequence) supplies CDR1 MNHEY and CDR2 SMNVEV. Collaborating institutions collected whole blood in K2EDTA tubes following their own protocols. For TCRbeta analysis, collaborators shipped samples in one of three forms: frozen whole blood, isolated PBMCs, or DNA extracted from either of those sample types. The immunoSEQ Assay, a bias-controlled multiplex PCR, was used to amplify TCRbeta CDR3 regions from genomic DNA. Regarding the original processing steps: Within the assay, amplification of reference gene primers was used to estimate how many nucleated cells each sample contained. To quantify the absolute abundance of each unique TCRbeta CDR3 rearrangement, sequence reads were collapsed and filtered. For each sample, productive Simpson clonality was calculated by taking the square root of Simpson's diversity index across productive rearrangements. What TCRdb holds here is the immuneACCESS table cut down to in-frame rearrangements. Part of the clones is not present; checked against another copy, under half of the missing clones reflect an unresolved V gene, and the others are unexplained. V and J calls and clone size are copied from that table; D and trimming were computed from the DNA. A total of some 30,000 clones appear in this sample, 88% of them only once. Jointly, the top ten make up approximately 14% of the sample.

The sequenced sample was peripheral blood. This TCR was recovered from a human donor with active COVID-19. The donor label of this sample is uncertain. The chain joins TRBV27 to TRBJ2-7; perhaps TRBD1 is the D gene, with 6 bases matching. The nucleotide sequence is given as TGTGCCAGCAGTTTAGGGGGCAATCGCGAGCAGTACTTC. This yields the protein CASSLGGNREQYF.